These T cell receptor beta chains were read from a single sample in a study of post-analysis software for immune sequencing data. TCRdb called the PCR reads again in MiXCR, with one record for every CDR3 protein. Among 750,000 to 950,000 distinct CDR3 sequences listed, more than 45% were seen once. The source material was blood. The receptors come from a girl aged 10-17 years with multiple sclerosis. CDR3s include the opening cysteine and the closing phenylalanine or tryptophan. The order of the fields is V gene, D gene, clone size, J gene, CDR3 protein, CDR3 DNA. The D gene is left open where the match is weak. Expanded clones get a size class; other rows say once, few or many, or leave the size out.

TRBV20-1	NA	many	TRBJ2-7	CSAIKPSGLSYEQYF	TGCAGTGCTATCAAACCGAGCGGCCTCTCCTACGAGCAGTACTTC
TRBV12-3/TRBV12-4	TRBD2	many	TRBJ2-1	CASSSRTSVRNEQFF	TGTGCCAGCAGTTCTAGGACTAGCGTCCGCAATGAGCAGTTCTTC
TRBV12-5	NA	few	TRBJ2-7	CASGPGNRWYEQYF	TGTGCTAGTGGCCCCGGGAACAGGTGGTACGAGCAGTACTTC
TRBV30	TRBD2	NA	TRBJ2-1	CAWGGTSGRWFF	TGTGCCTGGGGAGGGACTAGCGGGAGATGGTTCTTC
TRBV7-9	TRBD2	few	TRBJ2-1	CASSYGLAGAAGEQFF	TGTGCCAGCAGCTACGGACTAGCGGGAGCGGCCGGTGAGCAGTTCTTC
TRBV5-5	TRBD1	few	TRBJ2-5	CASSLDGDRGSSQETQYF	TGTGCCAGCAGCTTGGATGGGGACAGGGGGTCATCACAAGAGACCCAGTACTTC
TRBV6-5	NA	NA	TRBJ2-1	CASSYSRGIGEQFF	TGTGCCAGCAGTTACTCGAGAGGGATCGGTGAGCAGTTCTTC
TRBV7-6	NA	NA	TRBJ2-1	CASSPHLINEQFF	TGTGCCAGCAGCCCGCACCTTATCAATGAGCAGTTCTTC
TRBV20-1	NA	once	TRBJ2-1	CSARGGSGHNEQFF	TGCAGTGCTAGAGGGGGTAGCGGCCACAATGAGCAGTTCTTC
TRBV7-2	NA	NA	TRBJ1-5	CASSLEGVNQPQHF	TGTGCCAGCAGCCTTGAGGGGGTAAATCAGCCCCAGCATTTT
TRBV7-3	NA	NA	TRBJ2-7	CASSLGNQVYEQYF	TGTGCCAGCAGCTTAGGGAACCAGGTCTACGAGCAGTACTTC
TRBV4-2	NA	NA	TRBJ2-1	CASSQVDFNEQFF	TGTGCCAGCAGCCAAGTTGATTTCAATGAGCAGTTCTTC
TRBV12-3/TRBV12-4	TRBD2	NA	TRBJ2-5	CASTSGLGETQYF	TGTGCCAGCACCTCGGGACTAGGAGAGACCCAGTACTTC
TRBV3-1	NA	NA	TRBJ1-5	CASSQGSGQDSQPQHF	TGTGCCAGCAGCCAAGGATCGGGCCAAGATTCTCAGCCCCAGCATTTT
TRBV20-1	NA	NA	TRBJ2-4	CSARTSALAKNIQYF	TGCAGTGCTAGAACATCGGCATTAGCCAAAAACATTCAGTACTTC
TRBV13	TRBD1	few	TRBJ1-5	CASSLGRPQGQGTLSQPQHF	TGTGCCAGCAGCTTAGGCCGCCCCCAAGGACAGGGGACGTTGAGTCAGCCCCAGCATTTT
TRBV24-1	NA	NA	TRBJ2-1	CATSGRTDNEQFF	TGTGCCACCAGTGGCAGGACCGACAATGAGCAGTTCTTC
TRBV29-1	TRBD1	many	TRBJ2-5	CSVEDNFGTGGVETQYF	TGCAGCGTTGAAGACAACTTTGGGACAGGGGGAGTAGAGACCCAGTACTTC
TRBV20-1	TRBD2	NA	TRBJ2-7	CSAIPTSGSGHEQYF	TGCAGTGCTATCCCGACTAGCGGCTCAGGCCACGAGCAGTACTTC
TRBV27	TRBD1	NA	TRBJ2-1	CASSSDRSSCNEQFF	TGTGCCAGCAGTTCGGACAGGAGCTCCTGCAATGAGCAGTTCTTC
TRBV4-3	TRBD1	few	TRBJ2-2	CASSQVPPQGKTGELFF	TGCGCCAGCAGCCAAGTCCCCCCACAGGGGAAGACCGGGGAGCTGTTTTTT
TRBV21-1	NA	NA	TRBJ2-3	CASSKGGTDTQYF	TGTGCCAGCAGCAAAGGGGGTACGGATACGCAGTATTTT
TRBV11-3	TRBD2	NA	TRBJ2-3	CASSSPGVAGEADTQYF	TGTGCCAGCAGCTCCCCAGGGGTAGCGGGAGAAGCAGATACGCAGTATTTT
TRBV7-2	NA	NA	TRBJ1-2	CASSSDFGLLGYGYTF	TGTGCCAGCAGCTCCGACTTCGGACTTTTAGGCTATGGCTACACCTTC
TRBV12-3/TRBV12-4	NA	once	TRBJ2-5	CASSLEGSGQETQYF	TGTGCCAGCAGTTTAGAGGGATCGGGGCAAGAGACCCAGTACTTC
TRBV5-1	NA	NA	TRBJ1-2	CASSPRLGDRSYGYTF	TGCGCCAGCAGCCCTAGACTCGGCGACAGGTCCTATGGCTACACCTTC
TRBV29-1	NA	NA	TRBJ1-2	CSVDSGRGGGYTF	TGCAGCGTTGATTCAGGCAGGGGTGGTGGCTACACCTTC
TRBV2	NA	NA	TRBJ1-5	CASSGPDRHQHF	TGTGCCAGCAGTGGTCCCGACAGGCACCAGCATTTT
TRBV18	NA	NA	TRBJ1-1	CASSPTGGEAFF	TGTGCCAGCTCACCAACCGGAGGGGAAGCTTTCTTT
TRBV14	TRBD1	NA	TRBJ1-1	CASSHRGVNTEAFF	TGTGCCAGCAGCCACAGGGGGGTGAACACTGAAGCTTTCTTT
TRBV7-2	TRBD1	few	TRBJ2-7	CASSMGQGEIEQYF	TGTGCCAGCAGCATGGGACAGGGGGAGATCGAGCAGTACTTC
TRBV4-2	NA	NA	TRBJ2-4	CACSQQILDVKAKNIQYF	TGTGCCTGCAGCCAACAAATACTAGACGTTAAAGCCAAAAACATTCAGTACTTC
TRBV29-1	NA	few	TRBJ1-2	CSVFWVANYGYTF	TGCAGCGTTTTTTGGGTAGCTAACTATGGCTACACCTTC
TRBV20-1	TRBD1	NA	TRBJ2-7	CSARGQGQGGYEQYF	TGCAGTGCTAGAGGTCAGGGACAGGGAGGCTACGAGCAGTACTTC